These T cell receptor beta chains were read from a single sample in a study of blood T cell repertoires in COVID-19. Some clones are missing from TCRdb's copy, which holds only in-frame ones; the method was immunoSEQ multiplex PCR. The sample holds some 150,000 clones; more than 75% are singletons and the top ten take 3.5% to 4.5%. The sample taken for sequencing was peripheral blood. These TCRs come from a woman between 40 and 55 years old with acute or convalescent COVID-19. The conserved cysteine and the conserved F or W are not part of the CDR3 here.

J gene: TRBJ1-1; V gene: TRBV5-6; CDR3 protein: ASSLTGGWAEAF
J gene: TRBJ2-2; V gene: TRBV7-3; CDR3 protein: ASSLGQGGTGELF
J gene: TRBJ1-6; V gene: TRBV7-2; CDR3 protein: ASSPEPAGFGSPLH
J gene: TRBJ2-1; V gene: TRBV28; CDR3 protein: ASSLSTGSSYNEQF
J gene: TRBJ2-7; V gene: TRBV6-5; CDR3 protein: ASSYGLAASYEQY
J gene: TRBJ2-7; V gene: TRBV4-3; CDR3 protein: ASSLRTSYEQY
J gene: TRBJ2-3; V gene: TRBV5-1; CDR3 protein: ASSLGGFSTDTQY
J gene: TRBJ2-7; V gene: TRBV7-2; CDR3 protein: ASSLKGPNEQY
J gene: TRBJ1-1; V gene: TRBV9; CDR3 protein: ASSATGGNTEAF
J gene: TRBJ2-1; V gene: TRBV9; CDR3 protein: ASSGSGTSNEQF
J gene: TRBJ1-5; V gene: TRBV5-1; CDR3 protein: ASSLDPGAGGGPQH
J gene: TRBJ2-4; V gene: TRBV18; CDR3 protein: ASSSGTSGMNIQY
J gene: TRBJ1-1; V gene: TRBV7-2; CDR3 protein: ASSPQGGALHVAF
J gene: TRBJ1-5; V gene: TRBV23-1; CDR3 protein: ASSRRGYSNQPQH
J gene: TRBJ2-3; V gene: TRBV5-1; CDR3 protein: ASSYGRAASTDTQY
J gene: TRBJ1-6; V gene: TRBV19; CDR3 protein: ASTPRTAFNSPLH
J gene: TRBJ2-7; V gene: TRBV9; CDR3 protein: ASSVGGTSQREQY
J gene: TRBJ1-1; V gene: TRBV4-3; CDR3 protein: ASSQDPRVDTEAF
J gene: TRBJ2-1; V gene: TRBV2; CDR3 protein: AGGTSGNNEQF
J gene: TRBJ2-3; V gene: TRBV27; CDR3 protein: ASSFGQGGQY
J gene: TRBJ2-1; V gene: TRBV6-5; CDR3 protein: ASSYSRVYNEQF
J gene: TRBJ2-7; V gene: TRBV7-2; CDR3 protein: ASSYGLAGYEQY
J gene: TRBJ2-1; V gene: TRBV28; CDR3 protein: ASSSERNEQF
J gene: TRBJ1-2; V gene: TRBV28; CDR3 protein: ASGGGAPNYGYT
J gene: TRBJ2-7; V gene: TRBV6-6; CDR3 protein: ASSYYDRDGYEQY
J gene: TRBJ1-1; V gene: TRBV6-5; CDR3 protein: ASSGTGGFGTEAF
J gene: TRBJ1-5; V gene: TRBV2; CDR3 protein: ASTRTGSQPQH
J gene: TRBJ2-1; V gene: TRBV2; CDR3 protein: AKSGTSGTTEQF
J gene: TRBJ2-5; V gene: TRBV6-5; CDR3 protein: ASSYALSGVQETQY
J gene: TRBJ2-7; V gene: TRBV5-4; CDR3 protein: ASSPTAGASYEQY
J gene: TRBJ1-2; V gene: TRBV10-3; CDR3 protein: AISGDRNYGYT
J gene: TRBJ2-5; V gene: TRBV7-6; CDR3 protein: ASSPTLERQEGETQY
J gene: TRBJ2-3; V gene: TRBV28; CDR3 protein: ASISLGGSSTDTQY
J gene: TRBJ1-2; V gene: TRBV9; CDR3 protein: ASSSYSDGYT
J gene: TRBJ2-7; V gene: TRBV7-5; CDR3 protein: VRSLAGAGYEQY
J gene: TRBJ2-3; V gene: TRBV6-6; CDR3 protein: ASSSDTLTGTDTQY
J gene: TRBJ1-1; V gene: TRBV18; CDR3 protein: ASSSVDRNTEAF
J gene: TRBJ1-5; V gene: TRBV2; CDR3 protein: ASRGTGFGQPQH
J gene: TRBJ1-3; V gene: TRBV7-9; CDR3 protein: ASSLQASSGNTIY
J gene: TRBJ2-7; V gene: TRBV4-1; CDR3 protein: ASSQVAGEQY
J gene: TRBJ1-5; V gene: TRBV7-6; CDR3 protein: ASSLGGRSNQPQH
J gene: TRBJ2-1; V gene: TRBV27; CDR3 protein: ASSSAGSYNEQF
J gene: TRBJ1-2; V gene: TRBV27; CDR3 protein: ASSLGGSYGYT
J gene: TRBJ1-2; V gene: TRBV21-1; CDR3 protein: ASSKARNYT
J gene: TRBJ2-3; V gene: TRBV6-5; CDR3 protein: ASSYSPAGGDTQY
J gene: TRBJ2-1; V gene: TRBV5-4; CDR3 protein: ASSLVLGVGNEQF
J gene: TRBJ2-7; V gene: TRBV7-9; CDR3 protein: ASSSTSGAPYEQY
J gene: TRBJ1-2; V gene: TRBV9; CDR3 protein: ASSVGGRNYGYT
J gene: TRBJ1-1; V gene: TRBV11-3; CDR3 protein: ASSLGMNTEAF
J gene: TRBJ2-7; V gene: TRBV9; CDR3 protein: ASSVTGGQTYEQY
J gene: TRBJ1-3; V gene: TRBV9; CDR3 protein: ASSVEAGAGNTIY
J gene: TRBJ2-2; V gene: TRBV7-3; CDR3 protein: ASSTQGPTGELF
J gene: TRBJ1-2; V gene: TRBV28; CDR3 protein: ASNPSGQRNNYGYT
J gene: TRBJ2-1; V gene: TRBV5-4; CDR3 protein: ASRQGTGRPYNEQF
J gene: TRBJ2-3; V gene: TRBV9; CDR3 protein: ASSVRVGDFTDTQY
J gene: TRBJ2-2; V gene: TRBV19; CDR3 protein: ASSIELANTGELF
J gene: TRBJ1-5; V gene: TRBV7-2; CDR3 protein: ASSRTGTGQNQPQH
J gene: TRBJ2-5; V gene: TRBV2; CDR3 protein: ASPVPYRGGETQY